Below, 5 T cell receptor beta chains from the same sample are listed, as sequenced in a study of post-analysis software for immune sequencing data. Overall study findings and caveats: Patients showed TRBV5-6, TRBV5-1 and TRBV20-1 among five TRBV segments more frequent than in controls.

Unique molecular identifiers were carried by the TCR beta cDNA libraries. TCRdb analysed the PCR reads with MiXCR anew, one entry per CDR3 protein. The sample has about half a million distinct CDR3 sequences; roughly 45% are singletons. The antigens for these receptors are not known. The sequencing input was blood. These receptors all stem from a girl aged 10-17 years with multiple sclerosis.

This clonotype came up many times. CDR3: CASSPLGGDYGYTF. The CDR3, as DNA: TGTGCCAGCAGTCCCCTCGGGGGGGACTATGGCTACACCTTC. The rearrangement joins TRBV9 to TRBJ1-2; a weak D match, TRBD1 (5 bases). V was clipped by 5 bases and J by 3 bases, with 14 bases between them. Germline lookup yields CDR1 SGDLS and CDR2 YYNGEE. This CDR3 region has 14 residues. Drawing the rest from reference TRBV9 and TRBJ1-2, the complete variable domain is DSGVTQTPKHLITATGQRVTLRCSPRSGDLSVYWYQQSLDQGLQFLIQYYNGEERAKGNILERFSAQQFPDLHSELNLSSLELGDSALYFCASSPLGGDYGYTFGSGTRLTVV.

This chain joins TRBV20-1 and TRBJ1-4, with D tentatively TRBD1 (6 bases). The CDR3 spans 15 residues. Per the germline V gene, CDR1 is DFQATT and CDR2 is SNEGSKA (reference sequence). With 0 bases removed from V and 8 bases from J, the gap between germline ends came to 16 bases. The CDR3 coding sequence is TGCAGTGCTAGAGATCTCGGGGGCCGGGCGGAAAAACTGTTTTTT. Protein product: CSARDLGGRAEKLFF.

The chain employs TRBV6-2 or TRBV6-3 and TRBJ2-7, with D tentatively TRBD1 (6 bases). Germline CDR1 is MNHEY and CDR2 is SVGEGT. V lost 6 bases, J lost 1 base, and 16 bases lay in between. The CDR3 loop spans 15 amino acids. CDR3 sequence reads: CASRPVGGASYEQYF. The CDR3 nucleotides read TGTGCCAGCAGACCCGTAGGGGGAGCTTCCTACGAGCAGTACTTC.

The V gene is TRBV5-1, the J gene TRBJ1-2; 7 positions agree with TRBD1. In germline, CDR1 is SGHRS, CDR2 YFSETQ. The CDR3 loop spans 15 amino acids. With V trimmed by 5 bases and J by 3 bases, 10 bases remained unmatched. The CDR3 DNA reads TGCGCCAGCAGTTATACAACGACAGGGCACTATGGCTACACCTTC. Its protein is CASSYTTTGHYGYTF.

The chain is built from TRBV20-1 and TRBJ1-2; 10 bases map to TRBD1. CDR1 and CDR2 from the germline V gene are DFQATT and SNEGSKA (reference sequence). The CDR3 has 17 amino acids. The trim removed 6 bases at V and 7 bases at J, leaving 20 bases unmatched. The CDR3 loop is CSATRQGARLRIGGYTF. The CDR3, as DNA: TGCAGTGCAACCCGACAGGGGGCGCGATTAAGGATAGGTGGCTACACCTTC.